Described below is a single T cell receptor beta chain sequence and its context. These data come from a study of blood T cell repertoires in COVID-19. Study-wide background: Collection of acute and convalescent COVID-19 samples took place in the United States, Italy and Spain. Sources were T cells, B-cell-depleted T cells, or PBMCs; the material itself was cDNA or gDNA.

CDR1 LGHDT and CDR2 YNNKEL come from the germline V gene (reference sequence). The length of the CDR3 is 14 residues. V was shortened by 3 bases and J by 7 bases, with 12 bases between the two germline ends. In the authors' workflow: Quantification of nucleated cells was approximated via reference gene primer amplification. Here immunoSEQ multiplex PCR was the method, and the copy in TCRdb shows in-frame clones only, minus some. V and J calls and clone size are those listed in that table; D and trimming were worked out from the DNA. The table includes approximately 100,000 clones, around 89% detected once.

Sequenced sample: peripheral blood. This sequence was found in a woman older than 75 with acute or convalescent COVID-19. The chain employs TRBV3-1 (or the pseudogene TRBV3-2) and TRBJ1-4; tentatively, D is TRBD1 (5 bases). The CDR3 protein is CASSQGGWVEKLFF. The CDR3 region has the DNA TGTGCCAGCAGCCAGGGGGGGTGGGTTGAAAAACTGTTTTTT.